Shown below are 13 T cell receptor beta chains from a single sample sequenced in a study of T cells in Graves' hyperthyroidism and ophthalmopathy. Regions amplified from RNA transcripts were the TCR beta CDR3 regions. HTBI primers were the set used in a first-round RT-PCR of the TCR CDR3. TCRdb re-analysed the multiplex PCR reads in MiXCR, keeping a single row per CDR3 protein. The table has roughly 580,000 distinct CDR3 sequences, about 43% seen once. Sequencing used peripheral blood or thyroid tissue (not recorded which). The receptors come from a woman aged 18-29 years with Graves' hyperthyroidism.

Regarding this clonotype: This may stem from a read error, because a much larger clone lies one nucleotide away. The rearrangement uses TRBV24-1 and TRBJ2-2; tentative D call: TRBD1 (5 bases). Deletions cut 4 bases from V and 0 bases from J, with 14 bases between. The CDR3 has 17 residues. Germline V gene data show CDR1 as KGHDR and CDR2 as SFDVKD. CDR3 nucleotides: TGTGCCACCAGTGAACCGACAGCTACAGCGAACACCGGGGAGCTGTTTTTT. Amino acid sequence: CATSEPTATANTGELFF.

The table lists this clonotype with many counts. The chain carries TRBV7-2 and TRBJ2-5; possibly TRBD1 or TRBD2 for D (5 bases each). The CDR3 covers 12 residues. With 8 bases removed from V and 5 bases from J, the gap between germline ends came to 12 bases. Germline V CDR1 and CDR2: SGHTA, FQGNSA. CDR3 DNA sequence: TGTGCCAGCCGATATTGGGGGGAGACCCAGTACTTC. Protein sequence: CASRYWGETQYF. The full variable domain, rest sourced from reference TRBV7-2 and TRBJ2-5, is GAGVSQSPSNKVTEKGKDVELRCDPISGHTALYWYRQSLGQGLEFLIYFQGNSAPDKSGLPSDRFSAERTGGSVSTLTIQRTQQEDSAVYLCASRYWGETQYFGPGTRLLVL.

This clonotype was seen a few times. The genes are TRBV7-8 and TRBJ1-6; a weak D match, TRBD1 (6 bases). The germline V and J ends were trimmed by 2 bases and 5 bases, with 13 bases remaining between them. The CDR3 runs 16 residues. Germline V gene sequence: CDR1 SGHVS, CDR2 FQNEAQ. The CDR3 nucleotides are TGTGCCAGCAGCTTAACTCAGGCAGGGGATAATTCACCCCTCCACTTT. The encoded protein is CASSLTQAGDNSPLHF.

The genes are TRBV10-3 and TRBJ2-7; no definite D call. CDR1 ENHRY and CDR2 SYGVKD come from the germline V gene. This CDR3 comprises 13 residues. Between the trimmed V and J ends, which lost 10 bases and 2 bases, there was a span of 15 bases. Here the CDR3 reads CASMAVGTYEQYF. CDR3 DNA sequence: TGTGCCAGCATGGCAGTGGGGACCTACGAGCAGTACTTC.

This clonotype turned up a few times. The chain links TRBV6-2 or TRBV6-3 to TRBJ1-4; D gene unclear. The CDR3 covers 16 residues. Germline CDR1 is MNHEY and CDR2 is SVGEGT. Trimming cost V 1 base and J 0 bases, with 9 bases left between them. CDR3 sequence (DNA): TGTGCCAGCAGTTACTGGGCGACGGCAACTAATGAAAAACTGTTTTTT. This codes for CASSYWATATNEKLFF.

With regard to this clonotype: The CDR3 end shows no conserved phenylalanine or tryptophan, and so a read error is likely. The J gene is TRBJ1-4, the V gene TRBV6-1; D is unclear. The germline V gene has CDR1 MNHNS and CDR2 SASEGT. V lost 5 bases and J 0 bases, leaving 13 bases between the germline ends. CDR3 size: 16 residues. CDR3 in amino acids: CASSPGRASTNEKLFS. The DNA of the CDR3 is TGTGCCAGCAGTCCGGGCCGGGCCTCAACTAATGAAAAACTGTTTTCT.

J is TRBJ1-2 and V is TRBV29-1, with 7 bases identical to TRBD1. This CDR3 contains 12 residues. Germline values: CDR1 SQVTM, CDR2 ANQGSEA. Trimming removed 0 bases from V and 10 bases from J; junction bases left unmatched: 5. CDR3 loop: CSVEDGTGDYTF. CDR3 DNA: TGCAGCGTTGAAGACGGTACAGGGGACTACACCTTC.

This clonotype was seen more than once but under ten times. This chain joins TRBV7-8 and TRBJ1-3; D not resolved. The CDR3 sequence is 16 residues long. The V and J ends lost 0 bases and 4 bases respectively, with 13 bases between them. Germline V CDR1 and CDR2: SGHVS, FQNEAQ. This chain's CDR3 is CASSLAPAGGGNTIYF. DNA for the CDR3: TGTGCCAGCAGCTTAGCTCCGGCAGGCGGAGGAAACACCATATATTTT.

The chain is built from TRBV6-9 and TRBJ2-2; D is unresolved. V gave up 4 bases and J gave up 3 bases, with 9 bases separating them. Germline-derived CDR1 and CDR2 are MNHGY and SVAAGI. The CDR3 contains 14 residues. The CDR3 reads CASSFLDDTGELFF. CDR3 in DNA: TGTGCCAGCAGTTTCCTAGATGACACCGGGGAGCTGTTTTTT.

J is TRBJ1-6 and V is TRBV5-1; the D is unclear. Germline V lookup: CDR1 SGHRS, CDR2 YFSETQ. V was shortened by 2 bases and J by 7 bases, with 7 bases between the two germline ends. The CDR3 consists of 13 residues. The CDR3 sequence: CASSFDQNSPLHF. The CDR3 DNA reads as TGCGCCAGCAGCTTCGACCAGAATTCACCCCTCCACTTT.

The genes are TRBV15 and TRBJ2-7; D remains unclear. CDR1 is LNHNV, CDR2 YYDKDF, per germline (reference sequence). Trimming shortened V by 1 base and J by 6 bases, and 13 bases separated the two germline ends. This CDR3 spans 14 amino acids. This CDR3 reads CATSRVGGYGEQYF. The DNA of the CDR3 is TGTGCCACCAGCAGAGTTGGCGGCTATGGCGAGCAGTACTTC.

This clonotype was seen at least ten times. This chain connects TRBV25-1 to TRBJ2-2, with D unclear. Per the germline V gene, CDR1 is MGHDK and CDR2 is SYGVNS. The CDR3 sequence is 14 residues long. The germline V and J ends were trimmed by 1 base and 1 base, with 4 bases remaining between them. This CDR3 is CASSEFQNTGELFF. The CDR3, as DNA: TGTGCCAGCAGTGAATTTCAGAACACCGGGGAGCTGTTTTTT.

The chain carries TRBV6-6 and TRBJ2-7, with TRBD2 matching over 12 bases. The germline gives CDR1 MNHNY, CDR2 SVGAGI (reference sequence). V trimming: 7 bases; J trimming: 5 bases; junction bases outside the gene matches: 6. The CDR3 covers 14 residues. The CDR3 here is CASTPSGRAHEQYF. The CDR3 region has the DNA TGTGCCAGCACCCCTAGCGGGAGGGCCCACGAGCAGTACTTC.